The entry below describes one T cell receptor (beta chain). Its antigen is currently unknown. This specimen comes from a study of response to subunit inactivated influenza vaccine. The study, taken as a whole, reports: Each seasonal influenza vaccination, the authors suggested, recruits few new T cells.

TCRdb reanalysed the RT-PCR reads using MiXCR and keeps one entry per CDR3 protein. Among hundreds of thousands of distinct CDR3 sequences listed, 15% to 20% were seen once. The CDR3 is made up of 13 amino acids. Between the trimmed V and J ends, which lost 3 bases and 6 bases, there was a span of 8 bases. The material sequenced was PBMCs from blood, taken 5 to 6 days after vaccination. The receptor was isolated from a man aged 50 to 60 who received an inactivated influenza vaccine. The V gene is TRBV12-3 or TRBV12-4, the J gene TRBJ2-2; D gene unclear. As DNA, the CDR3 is TGTGCCAGCAGTTTCATGCGATCCGGGGAGCTGTTTTTT. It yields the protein CASSFMRSGELFF.